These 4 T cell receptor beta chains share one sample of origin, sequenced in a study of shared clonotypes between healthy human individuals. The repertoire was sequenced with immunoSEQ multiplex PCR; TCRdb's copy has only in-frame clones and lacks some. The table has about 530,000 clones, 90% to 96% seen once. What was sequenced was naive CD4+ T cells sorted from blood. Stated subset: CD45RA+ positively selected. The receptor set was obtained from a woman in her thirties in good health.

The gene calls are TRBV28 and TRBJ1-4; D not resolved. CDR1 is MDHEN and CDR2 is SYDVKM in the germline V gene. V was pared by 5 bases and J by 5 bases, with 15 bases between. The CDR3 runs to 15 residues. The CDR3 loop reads CASSPPLPLNEKLFF. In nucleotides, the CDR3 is TGTGCCAGCAGTCCCCCGTTGCCACTAAATGAAAAACTGTTTTTT. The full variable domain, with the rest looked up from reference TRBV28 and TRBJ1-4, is DVKVTQSSRYLVKRTGEKVFLECVQDMDHENMFWYRQDPGLGLRLIYFSYDVKMKEKGDIPEGYSVSREKKERFSLILESASTNQTSMYLCASSPPLPLNEKLFFGSGTQLSVL.

CDR3 nucleotide sequence: TGTGCCAGCAGCCCCTCAGGGGGACATCTCTACGAGCAGTACTTC. This codes for CASSPSGGHLYEQYF. This chain connects TRBV5-4 to TRBJ2-7; TRBD1 aligns across 7 bases. The length of the CDR3 is 15 residues. Germline CDR1 and CDR2: SGHNT and YYREEE (reference sequence). V shed 4 bases and J 3 bases; nucleotides not matched to a gene: 10.

The CDR3 DNA sequence: TGCGCCAGCAGCTCGCTAGCGGGGGTCTCCTACGAGCAGTACTTC. Its protein is CASSSLAGVSYEQYF. This chain connects TRBV5-1 to TRBJ2-7, with 10 bases matching TRBD2. This CDR3 spans 15 amino acids. CDR1 and CDR2 from the germline V gene are SGHRS and YFSETQ. V was clipped by 3 bases and J by 0 bases; unmatched bases: 3.

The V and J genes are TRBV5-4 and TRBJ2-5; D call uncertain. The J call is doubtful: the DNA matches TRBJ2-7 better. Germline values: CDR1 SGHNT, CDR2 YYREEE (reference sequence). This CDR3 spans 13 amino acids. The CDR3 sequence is CASSLDGYYEQYF. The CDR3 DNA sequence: TGTGCCAGCAGCTTGGACGGCTACTACGAGCAGTACTTC.